This is a list of T cell receptor beta chains from one sample in a study of blood T cells in healthy people across ages. One entry per CDR3 protein, called by TCRdb with MiXCR from the 5' RACE reads. The data contain 600,000 or so distinct CDR3 sequences, about 30% of them singletons. Material for sequencing was blood. Receptor source: a woman aged 80 or over in good health. CDR3s include the opening cysteine and the closing phenylalanine or tryptophan. D genes are given only for firm matches. Where a row states a size, it is once, few, many or the class of an expanded clone; other rows omit it.

j_call v_call clone_size d_call cdr3_nt cdr3_aa
TRBJ2-3 TRBV7-2 NA NA TGTGCCAGCAGCCCGAGAGGACCGCCAGGACCAGATACGCAGTATTTT CASSPRGPPGPDTQYF
TRBJ2-7 TRBV4-3 many TRBD2 TGCGCCAGCAGCCAAGTTGCTAGCGGGGCGTACGAGCAGTACTTC CASSQVASGAYEQYF
TRBJ2-3 TRBV3-1 many NA TGTGCCAGCAGCCAAACAAGGGGCGTGAGGGATACGCAGTATTTT CASSQTRGVRDTQYF
TRBJ1-2 TRBV20-1 few NA TGCAGTGCTAGCGAGGGGAGTAAAAGGGACTATGGCTACACCTTC CSASEGSKRDYGYTF
TRBJ1-4 TRBV7-2 many NA TGTGCCAGCAGCCCAGCGTCTCGTAATGAAAAACTGTTTTTT CASSPASRNEKLFF
TRBJ2-3 TRBV20-1 NA NA TGCAGTGCCTCCCGGCTGGATACGCAGTATTTT CSASRLDTQYF
TRBJ1-1 TRBV5-1 many TRBD1 TGCGCCAGCAGCGACCGACAGGGGATCGAGGTTAAAGCTTTCTTT CASSDRQGIEVKAFF
TRBJ2-1 TRBV29-1 NA NA TGCAGCGTTGCAGGGGCAACTGGCAATGAGCAGTTCTTC CSVAGATGNEQFF
TRBJ2-3 TRBV20-1 NA NA TGCAGTGCTAGGTCTCCCTCCGACACAGATACGCAGTATTTT CSARSPSDTDTQYF
TRBJ1-3 TRBV7-9 NA NA TGTGCCAGCAGCTCCCCTTGGGGCTTGGGAATATATTTT CASSSPWGLGIYF
TRBJ2-4 TRBV28 many NA TGTGCCAGCAGTTTCGGGGGCCAAGCCAAAAACATTCAGTACTTC CASSFGGQAKNIQYF
TRBJ1-6 TRBV12-3/TRBV12-4 NA NA TGTGCCAGCAGTTTAGCGTTAGGGACACCCCTCCACTTT CASSLALGTPLHF
TRBJ2-3 TRBV28 NA NA TGTGCCAGCAGTTTGATTCGATCGACAGATGCGCAGTATTTT CASSLIRSTDAQYF
TRBJ2-7 TRBV7-9 NA TRBD2 TGTGCCAGCAGCTTTTCCGGGACTAGTACGTACGAGCAGTACTTC CASSFSGTSTYEQYF
TRBJ2-7 TRBV7-9 NA NA TGTGCCAGCAGCCCCAAAATTAGTCTCCCTCAGAGCTCCTACGAGCAGTACTTC CASSPKISLPQSSYEQYF
TRBJ1-1 TRBV25-1 many NA TGTGCCAGCAGTGAATTTGGGGCCCCTGAAGCTTTCTTT CASSEFGAPEAFF
TRBJ2-3 TRBV7-6 NA NA TGTGCCAGCAGCTCCAGGGGTGAACTGGATACGCAGTATTTT CASSSRGELDTQYF
TRBJ1-2 TRBV6-2/TRBV6-3 many NA TGTGCCAGCAGTTACTTCGGAGGGAACTATGGCTACACCTTC CASSYFGGNYGYTF
TRBJ2-2 TRBV7-9 few TRBD2 TGTGCCAGCAGCTCGACTAGCGGGGGGGGCACCGGGGAGCTGTTTTTT CASSSTSGGGTGELFF
TRBJ2-3 TRBV9 many TRBD2 TGTGCCAGCAGCGAGACCAAGACTAGCGGGGGGCGAGATACGCAGTATTTT CASSETKTSGGRDTQYF
TRBJ1-1 TRBV5-1 NA NA TGCGCCAGCAGCTTGGCCCCTTCGAAGGCGAAGTACACTGAAGCTTTCTTT CASSLAPSKAKYTEAFF
TRBJ1-6 TRBV5-5 NA NA TGTGCCAGCAGTTACCGGGCTACAGGGTCTCCACCCCTCCACTTT CASSYRATGSPPLHF
TRBJ1-1 TRBV7-6 NA NA TGTGCCAGCAGCTTAAGGTCGGACACTGAAGCTTTCTTT CASSLRSDTEAFF
TRBJ2-2 TRBV12-3/TRBV12-4 many NA TGTGCCAGCAGTCAGGGCACCGGGGAGCTGTTTTTT CASSQGTGELFF
TRBJ1-1 TRBV30 NA NA TGTGCCTGGAGCCGACCCTCGAACACTGAAGCTTTCTTT CAWSRPSNTEAFF
TRBJ2-1 TRBV12-3/TRBV12-4 NA NA TGTGCCAGCAGCCCCCGGGGGCCGGGTAGCAAGACCCAGTTCTTC CASSPRGPGSKTQFF
TRBJ2-7 TRBV6-2/TRBV6-3 many TRBD1 TGTGCCAGCAGTTACAGGGGGACAGGGCCTTCCTACGAGCAGTACTTC CASSYRGTGPSYEQYF
TRBJ2-7 TRBV6-6 NA NA TGTGCCAGCAGCCCGGGTGCACCGAATGAGCAGTACTTC CASSPGAPNEQYF
TRBJ2-1 TRBV18 NA NA TGTGCCAGCTCACCAGACGACAGCTCCTACAATGAGCAGTTCTTC CASSPDDSSYNEQFF
TRBJ1-5 TRBV19 few TRBD1 TGTGCCAGTACCATAACAGGGGGCTCTGGTCAGCCCCAGCATTTT CASTITGGSGQPQHF
TRBJ2-4 TRBV7-2 once NA TGTGCCAGCAGCCCCTTAGCCAAAAACATTCAGTACTTC CASSPLAKNIQYF
TRBJ1-2 TRBV20-1 many NA TGCAGTGCAACGGACTTTAACTATGGCTACACCTTC CSATDFNYGYTF
TRBJ1-5 TRBV2 NA NA TGTGCCAGCAGTGGGTCAGGGCCTCAGCCCCAGCATTTT CASSGSGPQPQHF
TRBJ2-3 TRBV20-1 NA TRBD2 TGCAGTGCTACCGCGGGGGGAGGAGAAGATACGCAGTATTTT CSATAGGGEDTQYF
TRBJ1-5 TRBV7-2 NA TRBD1 TGTGCCAGCAGCTTAGCCTTGACAGGGGGCGGACAGCCCCAGCATTTT CASSLALTGGGQPQHF
TRBJ1-1 TRBV3-1 many NA TGTGCCAGCAGCCAAGACTTGTGGGGGGCGAAGAACACTGAAGCTTTCTTT CASSQDLWGAKNTEAFF
TRBJ2-6 TRBV18 many NA TGTGCCAGCTCAGAGGGTACAATCGCTGGGGCCAACGTCCTGACTTTC CASSEGTIAGANVLTF
TRBJ1-4 TRBV5-1 NA TRBD1 TGCGCCAGCAGCGTGTGGACAGGAGATGAAAAACTGTTTTTT CASSVWTGDEKLFF
TRBJ1-2 TRBV6-1 NA NA TGTGCCAGCAACACAGACTATGGCTACACCTTC CASNTDYGYTF